The 6 T cell receptor beta chains below all came from one sample that was sequenced in a study of tumor-infiltrating lymphocytes in primary liver carcinoma. Each 20-30 mg portion of unsorted bulk tissue served as the source for co-extraction of RNA and DNA. From 400 to 550 ng total RNA, TCR beta cDNA was generated with a primer in the constant region. Amplification in three nested multiplex PCR rounds with slightly modified ARM-PCR gave rise to TCR beta libraries. Researchers ran the first two PCR rounds for about 11 cycles each with TRBV1-TRBV30 forward primers and a C-beta reverse primer. A single record per CDR3 protein comes from TCRdb applying MiXCR to the multiplex PCR reads. The repertoire includes 100,000 to 120,000 distinct CDR3 sequences, around 80% of them detected once, and under 25% sits in the top ten. Specimen: liver tumor tissue from sampling region 3. Subset specified: tumor region T3, left-lateral pole. The origin of the receptors is a man aged 35 to 55 with primary liver carcinoma and hepatitis B virus infection.

With regard to this clonotype: A read error may account for a junction end that differs from germline. The gene calls are TRBV6-2 or TRBV6-3 and TRBJ2-5; 9 nucleotides agree with TRBD2. Germline assignment: CDR1 MNHEY and CDR2 SVGEGT. The CDR3 is made up of 17 amino acids. CDR3 DNA sequence: TGTGCCAGCAGTTATGGTTCAGCGGGAGGATGGGGAGAGACCCAGCAGTTC. Its translation is CASSYGSAGGWGETQQF.

The chain employs TRBV4-2 and TRBJ2-1; 7 bases match TRBD1. J was trimmed by 5 bases and V by 4 bases; bases with no gene match: 5. This CDR3 is built from 14 residues. The germline gives CDR1 LGHNA, CDR2 YNFKEQ. This chain's CDR3 is CASSLRGLDNEQFF. DNA for the CDR3: TGTGCCAGCAGCCTGAGGGGGCTTGACAATGAGCAGTTCTTC.

On this clonotype: At one end, the junction sequence differs from germline, possibly due to a read error. V and J are TRBV11-1 and TRBJ2-7; no clear D. Germline CDR1 SGHAT, CDR2 FQDESV (reference sequence). There are 17 residues in the CDR3. The CDR3, as DNA: TGTGCCAGCAGCTTAGGGCCGGTGGGTGAACGCTCCTACGACCAGTACTTC. Amino acid sequence: CASSLGPVGERSYDQYF.

As for this clonotype: Its ends do not fully match the called genes, so a read error is possible. This rearrangement joins TRBV10-3 to TRBJ2-3, with 12 bases identical to TRBD2. Germline assignment: CDR1 ENHRY and CDR2 SYGVKD. The CDR3 totals 18 residues. The CDR3 region has the DNA TGTGCCATCAGTAAGTCTCTAGCGGGAGGGCCTCGCACAGATACGCAGTATTTT. Its translation is CAISKSLAGGPRTDTQYF.

Details on this clonotype: One base away lies a much larger clone, so this may be a sequencing read error. The CDR3 ends on some other residue instead of the conserved phenylalanine or tryptophan, so this is likely a read error. The rearrangement uses TRBV2 and TRBJ2-7; D gene ambiguous. V gave up 0 bases and J gave up 2 bases, with 8 bases separating them. Looked up from germline, CDR1 is SNHLY and CDR2 is FYNNEI. This CDR3 spans 14 amino acids. The CDR3 DNA reads as TGTGCCAGCAGTGAAGCGCGGATCCCCTACGAGCAGTACTGC. It specifies CASSEARIPYEQYC.

This clonotype was observed a few times. The junction does not match germline at one end; this may be a read error. The CDR3 loop is CDSSFGTLTGNHPQDF. Here the CDR3 DNA reads TGTGACAGCAGCTTTGGGACCTTAACTGGCAATCATCCCCAGGATTTT. The chain combines TRBV5-6 with TRBJ1-5, with D possibly TRBD1 on 5 matching bases. The CDR3 length is 16 residues. CDR1 and CDR2 (germline): SGHDT, YYEEEE.